A selection of T cell receptor beta chains follows, all from one sample in a study of shared clonotypes between healthy human individuals. Method: immunoSEQ multiplex PCR; TCRdb's copy keeps in-frame clones and lacks some. The sample lists roughly 2,000,000 clones; over 85% were seen once. Sequencing was carried out using naive CD8+ T cells sorted from blood. Receptors were obtained from a man aged 18 to 29 in good health. CDR3s leave out the opening cysteine and the closing phenylalanine or tryptophan. Fields, in order: V gene, CDR3 protein.

TRBV7-7 | ASSLEVAGGPGEQF
TRBV4-2 | ASSQGVQQMY
TRBV21-1 | ASRRRLPYNEQF
TRBV30 | AWSVRGQGTQTQY
TRBV11-2 | ASSLGVASTDTQY
TRBV28 | ASTTGGEIANEAF
TRBV7-9 | ASSWTVNEQF
TRBV10-1 | ASSEGPGLAGEMADTQY
TRBV5-1 | ASSVNSYEQY
TRBV6-5 | ASSDGQGLYGYT
TRBV19 | ASSMDGRYNEQF
TRBV11-2 | ASSLGGINYGYT